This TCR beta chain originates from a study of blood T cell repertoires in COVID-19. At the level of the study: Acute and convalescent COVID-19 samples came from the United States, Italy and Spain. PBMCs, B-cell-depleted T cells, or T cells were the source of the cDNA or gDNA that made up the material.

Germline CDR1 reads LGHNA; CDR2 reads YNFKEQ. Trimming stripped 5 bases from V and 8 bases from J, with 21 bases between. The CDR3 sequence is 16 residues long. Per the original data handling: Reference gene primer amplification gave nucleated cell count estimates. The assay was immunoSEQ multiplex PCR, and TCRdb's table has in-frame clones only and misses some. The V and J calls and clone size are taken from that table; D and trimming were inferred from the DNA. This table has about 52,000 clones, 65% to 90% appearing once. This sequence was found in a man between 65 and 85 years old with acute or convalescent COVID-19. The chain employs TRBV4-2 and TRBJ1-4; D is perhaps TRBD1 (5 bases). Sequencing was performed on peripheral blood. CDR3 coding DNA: TGTGCCAGCAGCTCGCGGGGTACCTCAGAGGGGGAAAAACTGTTTTTT. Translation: CASSSRGTSEGEKLFF.